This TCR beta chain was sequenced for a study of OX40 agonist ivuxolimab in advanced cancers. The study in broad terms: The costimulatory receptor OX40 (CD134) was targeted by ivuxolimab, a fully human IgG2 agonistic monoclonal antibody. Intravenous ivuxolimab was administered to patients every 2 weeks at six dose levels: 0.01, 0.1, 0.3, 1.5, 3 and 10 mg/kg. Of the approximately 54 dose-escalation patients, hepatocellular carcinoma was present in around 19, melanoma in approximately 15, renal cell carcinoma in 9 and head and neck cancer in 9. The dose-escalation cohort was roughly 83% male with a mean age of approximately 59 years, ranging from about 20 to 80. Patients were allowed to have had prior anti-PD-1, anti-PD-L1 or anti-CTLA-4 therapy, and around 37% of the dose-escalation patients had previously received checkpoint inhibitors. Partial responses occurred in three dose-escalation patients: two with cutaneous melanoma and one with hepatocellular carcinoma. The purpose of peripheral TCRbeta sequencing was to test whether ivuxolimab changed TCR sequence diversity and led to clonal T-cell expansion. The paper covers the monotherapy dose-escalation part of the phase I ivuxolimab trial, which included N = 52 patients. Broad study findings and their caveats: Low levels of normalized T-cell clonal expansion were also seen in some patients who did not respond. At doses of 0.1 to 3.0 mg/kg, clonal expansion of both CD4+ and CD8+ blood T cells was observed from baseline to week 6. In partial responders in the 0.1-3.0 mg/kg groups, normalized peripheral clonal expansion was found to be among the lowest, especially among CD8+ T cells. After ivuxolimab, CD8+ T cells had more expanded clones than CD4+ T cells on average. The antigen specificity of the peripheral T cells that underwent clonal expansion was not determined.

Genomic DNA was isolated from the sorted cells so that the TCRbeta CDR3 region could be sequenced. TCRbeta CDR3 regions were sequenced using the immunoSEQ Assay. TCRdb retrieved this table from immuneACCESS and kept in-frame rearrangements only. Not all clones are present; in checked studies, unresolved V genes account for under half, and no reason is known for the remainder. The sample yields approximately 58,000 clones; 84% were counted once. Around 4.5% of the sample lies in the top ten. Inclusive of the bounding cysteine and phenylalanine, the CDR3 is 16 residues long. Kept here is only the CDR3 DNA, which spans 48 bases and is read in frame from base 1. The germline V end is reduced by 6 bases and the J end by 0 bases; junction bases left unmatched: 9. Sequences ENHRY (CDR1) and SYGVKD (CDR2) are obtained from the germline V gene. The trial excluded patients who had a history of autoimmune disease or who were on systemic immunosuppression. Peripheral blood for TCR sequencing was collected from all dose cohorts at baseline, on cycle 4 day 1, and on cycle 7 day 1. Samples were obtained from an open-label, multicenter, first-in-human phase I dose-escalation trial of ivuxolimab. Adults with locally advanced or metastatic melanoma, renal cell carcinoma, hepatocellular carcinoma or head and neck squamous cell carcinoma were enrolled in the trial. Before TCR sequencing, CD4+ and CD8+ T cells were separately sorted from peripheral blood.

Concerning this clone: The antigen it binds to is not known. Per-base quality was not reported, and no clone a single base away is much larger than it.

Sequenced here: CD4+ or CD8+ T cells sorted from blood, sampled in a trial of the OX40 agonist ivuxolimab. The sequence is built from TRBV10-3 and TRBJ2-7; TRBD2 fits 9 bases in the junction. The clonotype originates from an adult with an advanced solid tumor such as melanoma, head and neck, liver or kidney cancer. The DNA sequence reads TGTGCCATCAGCGGCGGGGGGGTAGGTTACTCCTACGAGCAGTACTTC. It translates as CAISGGGVGYSYEQYF.